This T cell receptor beta chain was captured by sequencing in a study of monozygotic twins with inflammatory bowel disease. Details on this clonotype: What it binds is unknown.

For each CDR3 protein, TCRdb gives one entry from its re-call of the 5' RACE reads, without DNA. There are over 130,000 distinct CDR3 sequences in the sample, with 2.4% held by the top ten. Germline V gene sequence: CDR1 SGHRS, CDR2 YFSETQ. The CDR3 has 15 amino acids. General observations from the study: Repertoire similarity did not separate concordant from discordant twins, possibly from limited power.

This chain links TRBV5-1 with TRBJ1-4. The source of this sequence is a human donor with ulcerative colitis or Crohn's disease, or a healthy co-twin of an affected twin (not recorded which). Specimen: blood. The CDR3 is CASSLVSAGNEKLFF.